Listed below are T cell receptor beta chains from one sample, sequenced in a study of vaccination effects on CD4 cells after COVID-19. These receptors are not linked to any known antigen. Measured with immunoSEQ multiplex PCR; TCRdb has only the in-frame clones, and not every one. The sample has about 15,000 clones, under 80% seen once. Source: CD4+ T cells from PBMCs cultured with HCoV-NL63 spike peptides, taken after COVID-19 vaccination. The receptors stem from a human donor who received a COVID-19 vaccine. Each CDR3 is given with its conserved first and last residue. Fields, in order: D gene, clone size, J gene, V gene, CDR3 protein, CDR3 DNA. A D gene is named only where the DNA matches it firmly. Clone size is not always given. Where it is, it says once, few, many or a class for expanded clones.

d_gene: NA
abundance: NA
j_gene: TRBJ1-3
v_gene: TRBV7-2
CDR3aa: CASSLEVVRGNTIYF
CDR3nt: TGTGCCAGCAGCTTAGAGGTCGTCAGAGGAAACACCATATATTTT

d_gene: NA
abundance: once
j_gene: TRBJ2-2
v_gene: TRBV4-3
CDR3aa: CASSQDSYTGELFF
CDR3nt: TGCGCCAGCAGCCAAGACAGCTACACCGGGGAGCTGTTTTTT

d_gene: TRBD1
abundance: NA
j_gene: TRBJ2-7
v_gene: TRBV6-5
CDR3aa: CASKNYGTGQLEQYF
CDR3nt: TGTGCCAGTAAAAACTACGGGACAGGCCAACTCGAGCAGTACTTC

d_gene: NA
abundance: few
j_gene: TRBJ2-7
v_gene: TRBV6-5
CDR3aa: CASSYTSFTSSYEQYF
CDR3nt: TGTGCCAGCAGTTACACCTCCTTTACCAGCTCCTACGAGCAGTACTTC

d_gene: NA
abundance: NA
j_gene: TRBJ1-2
v_gene: TRBV6-5
CDR3aa: CASSYREFNYGYTF
CDR3nt: TGTGCCAGCAGTTACAGAGAATTTAACTATGGCTACACCTTC

d_gene: NA
abundance: NA
j_gene: TRBJ1-6
v_gene: TRBV4-3
CDR3aa: CASSQEDRDSAPLHF
CDR3nt: TGCGCCAGCAGCCAAGAAGATCGGGATTCGGCACCCCTCCACTTT

d_gene: TRBD1
abundance: NA
j_gene: TRBJ1-2
v_gene: TRBV30
CDR3aa: CAWTPGQGARNYGYTF
CDR3nt: TGTGCCTGGACCCCGGGACAGGGGGCGCGTAACTATGGCTACACCTTC

d_gene: NA
abundance: NA
j_gene: TRBJ1-5
v_gene: TRBV30
CDR3aa: CAWSHQGKWSQPQHF
CDR3nt: TGTGCCTGGAGTCATCAGGGGAAGTGGAGTCAGCCCCAGCATTTT

d_gene: NA
abundance: NA
j_gene: TRBJ2-2
v_gene: TRBV3-1/TRBV3-2
CDR3aa: CASSQVEGRRGTGELFF
CDR3nt: TGTGCCAGCAGCCAAGTGGAGGGCCGCCGGGGCACCGGGGAGCTGTTTTTT

d_gene: NA
abundance: NA
j_gene: TRBJ2-7
v_gene: TRBV15
CDR3aa: CATSRGKRPVQYF
CDR3nt: TGTGCCACCAGCAGGGGGAAGCGGCCGGTACAGTACTTC

d_gene: NA
abundance: few
j_gene: TRBJ1-3
v_gene: TRBV3-1/TRBV3-2
CDR3aa: CASSQDIGRSGNTIYF
CDR3nt: TGTGCCAGCAGCCAAGATATAGGGCGGTCTGGAAACACCATATATTTT

d_gene: TRBD2
abundance: NA
j_gene: TRBJ2-6
v_gene: TRBV27
CDR3aa: CASRPGTGTSGKWSGANVLTF
CDR3nt: TGTGCCAGCAGACCCGGCACCGGGACTAGCGGGAAGTGGTCTGGGGCCAACGTCCTGACTTTC

d_gene: NA
abundance: NA
j_gene: TRBJ1-6
v_gene: TRBV4-1
CDR3aa: CASSQQPYNSPLHF
CDR3nt: TGCGCCAGCAGCCAACAGCCGTATAATTCACCCCTCCACTTT

d_gene: NA
abundance: NA
j_gene: TRBJ2-7
v_gene: TRBV18
CDR3aa: CASSPSIYTDEQYF
CDR3nt: TGTGCCAGCTCACCATCCATCTACACCGACGAGCAGTACTTC

d_gene: TRBD1
abundance: NA
j_gene: TRBJ1-1
v_gene: TRBV7-2
CDR3aa: CASSSWTGRSEAFF
CDR3nt: TGTGCCAGCAGCTCTTGGACAGGGAGGTCTGAAGCTTTCTTT

d_gene: NA
abundance: NA
j_gene: TRBJ1-2
v_gene: TRBV4-2
CDR3aa: CASSQEVALSNYGYTF
CDR3nt: TGTGCCAGCAGCCAAGAGGTCGCCCTTTCTAACTATGGCTACACCTTC

d_gene: NA
abundance: once
j_gene: TRBJ2-7
v_gene: TRBV6-5
CDR3aa: CASMRDEQYF
CDR3nt: TGTGCCAGCATGAGGGACGAGCAGTACTTC

d_gene: TRBD1
abundance: NA
j_gene: TRBJ2-7
v_gene: TRBV19
CDR3aa: CASNRGLGYEQYF
CDR3nt: TGTGCCAGCAACAGGGGTTTAGGGTACGAGCAGTACTTC

d_gene: TRBD2
abundance: NA
j_gene: TRBJ2-2
v_gene: TRBV7-8
CDR3aa: CASSIRVAGTNTGELFF
CDR3nt: TGTGCCAGCAGCATTCGGGTAGCGGGGACGAACACCGGGGAGCTGTTTTTT

d_gene: NA
abundance: NA
j_gene: TRBJ1-1
v_gene: TRBV7-8
CDR3aa: CASSPVGGRATEAFF
CDR3nt: TGTGCCAGCAGTCCTGTGGGGGGGCGGGCCACTGAAGCTTTCTTT

d_gene: NA
abundance: once
j_gene: TRBJ2-5
v_gene: TRBV20-1
CDR3aa: CSASKREETQYF
CDR3nt: TGCAGTGCTAGTAAGCGGGAAGAGACCCAGTACTTC

d_gene: NA
abundance: NA
j_gene: TRBJ1-5
v_gene: TRBV30
CDR3aa: CAWSGSNQPQHF
CDR3nt: TGTGCCTGGAGTGGGAGCAATCAGCCCCAGCATTTT

d_gene: NA
abundance: NA
j_gene: TRBJ1-6
v_gene: TRBV2
CDR3aa: CASSVADNSPLHF
CDR3nt: TGTGCCAGCAGTGTGGCTGACAATTCACCCCTCCACTTT

d_gene: NA
abundance: medium-sized
j_gene: TRBJ2-2
v_gene: TRBV28
CDR3aa: CASSWSGGTGELFF
CDR3nt: TGTGCCAGCAGTTGGAGCGGCGGAACCGGGGAGCTGTTTTTT

d_gene: NA
abundance: NA
j_gene: TRBJ2-7
v_gene: TRBV9
CDR3aa: CASSPWRATSGEQYF
CDR3nt: TGTGCCAGCAGCCCCTGGAGGGCTACGTCTGGAGAGCAGTACTTC

d_gene: NA
abundance: NA
j_gene: TRBJ1-2
v_gene: TRBV9
CDR3aa: CASSAAGHPNYGYTF
CDR3nt: TGTGCCAGCAGCGCGGCGGGACATCCTAACTATGGCTACACCTTC

d_gene: TRBD1
abundance: NA
j_gene: TRBJ1-2
v_gene: TRBV5-1
CDR3aa: CASSLSGQGAGGYTF
CDR3nt: TGCGCCAGCAGCTTGAGTGGACAGGGGGCTGGGGGCTACACCTTC

d_gene: NA
abundance: NA
j_gene: TRBJ2-1
v_gene: TRBV2
CDR3aa: CASSLDRSSYNEQFF
CDR3nt: TGTGCCAGCAGCCTTGACAGGAGCTCCTACAATGAGCAGTTCTTC

d_gene: TRBD1
abundance: NA
j_gene: TRBJ2-1
v_gene: TRBV6-5
CDR3aa: CACRDRGNEQFF
CDR3nt: TGTGCCTGCCGGGACAGGGGAAATGAGCAGTTCTTC

d_gene: NA
abundance: NA
j_gene: TRBJ2-7
v_gene: TRBV6-5
CDR3aa: CASSRHDSYEQYF
CDR3nt: TGTGCCAGCAGTCGACACGATTCCTACGAGCAGTACTTC

d_gene: NA
abundance: NA
j_gene: TRBJ1-2
v_gene: TRBV9
CDR3aa: CASSRSPRQSNYGYTF
CDR3nt: TGTGCCAGCAGCCGATCTCCTCGACAGTCTAACTATGGCTACACCTTC

d_gene: NA
abundance: NA
j_gene: TRBJ1-2
v_gene: TRBV4-1
CDR3aa: CASSQAGWGYTF
CDR3nt: TGCGCCAGCAGCCAAGCGGGGTGGGGCTACACCTTC

d_gene: NA
abundance: NA
j_gene: TRBJ2-3
v_gene: TRBV12-5
CDR3aa: CASGSDTSTDTQYF
CDR3nt: TGTGCTAGTGGGAGCGACACTAGCACAGATACGCAGTATTTT

d_gene: TRBD1
abundance: NA
j_gene: TRBJ1-2
v_gene: TRBV5-4
CDR3aa: CASSLAADRRGYTF
CDR3nt: TGTGCCAGCAGCTTGGCCGCGGACAGGCGCGGCTACACCTTC

d_gene: TRBD1
abundance: NA
j_gene: TRBJ1-2
v_gene: TRBV5-5
CDR3aa: CASSSTRTGGSNGYTF
CDR3nt: TGTGCCAGCAGCTCAACCCGGACAGGGGGCTCGAATGGCTACACCTTC

d_gene: NA
abundance: NA
j_gene: TRBJ2-7
v_gene: TRBV27
CDR3aa: CASSSQGYEQYF
CDR3nt: TGTGCCAGCAGTTCACAGGGATACGAGCAGTACTTC

d_gene: TRBD2
abundance: NA
j_gene: TRBJ2-1
v_gene: TRBV7-3
CDR3aa: CASSPDYPGLATEQFF
CDR3nt: TGTGCCAGCAGCCCCGATTATCCGGGACTAGCGACTGAGCAGTTCTTC

d_gene: NA
abundance: NA
j_gene: TRBJ1-3
v_gene: TRBV2
CDR3aa: CASRGRVGNTIYF
CDR3nt: TGTGCCAGCAGAGGAAGGGTTGGAAACACCATATATTTT

d_gene: TRBD2
abundance: NA
j_gene: TRBJ2-1
v_gene: TRBV4-2
CDR3aa: CASSQAGTSGSSEQFF
CDR3nt: TGTGCCAGCAGCCAAGCCGGGACTAGCGGGAGCAGTGAGCAGTTCTTC

d_gene: NA
abundance: NA
j_gene: TRBJ1-3
v_gene: TRBV18
CDR3aa: CASSQSGRTSSGNTIYF
CDR3nt: TGTGCCAGCTCACAATCTGGCAGGACGAGCTCTGGAAACACCATATATTTT

d_gene: NA
abundance: once
j_gene: TRBJ2-7
v_gene: TRBV24-1
CDR3aa: CATSPTGRAPHEQYF
CDR3nt: TGTGCCACCTCTCCAACGGGCAGGGCTCCCCACGAGCAGTACTTC

d_gene: NA
abundance: NA
j_gene: TRBJ1-2
v_gene: TRBV5-1
CDR3aa: CASSLVPDLNYGYTF
CDR3nt: TGCGCCAGCAGCTTGGTCCCGGACCTTAACTATGGCTACACCTTC

d_gene: TRBD1
abundance: NA
j_gene: TRBJ2-5
v_gene: TRBV4-1
CDR3aa: CASRRQGEETQYF
CDR3nt: TGCGCCAGCAGAAGACAGGGAGAAGAGACCCAGTACTTC

d_gene: NA
abundance: NA
j_gene: TRBJ2-7
v_gene: TRBV7-9
CDR3aa: CASSPQGYLGEQYF
CDR3nt: TGTGCCAGCAGCCCCCAAGGATATCTGGGAGAGCAGTACTTC

d_gene: NA
abundance: NA
j_gene: TRBJ1-1
v_gene: TRBV3-1/TRBV3-2
CDR3aa: CASSHPRGGLGTEAFF
CDR3nt: TGTGCCAGCAGCCATCCCCGGGGCGGCTTGGGCACTGAAGCTTTCTTT

d_gene: NA
abundance: few
j_gene: TRBJ1-2
v_gene: TRBV30
CDR3aa: CAWDNYGYTF
CDR3nt: TGTGCCTGGGACAACTATGGCTACACCTTC

d_gene: NA
abundance: once
j_gene: TRBJ1-1
v_gene: TRBV6-5
CDR3aa: CASSYSGREAFF
CDR3nt: TGTGCCAGCAGTTACAGTGGTAGGGAAGCTTTCTTT

d_gene: TRBD1
abundance: NA
j_gene: TRBJ2-5
v_gene: TRBV15
CDR3aa: CATSRVGQTFQETQYF
CDR3nt: TGTGCCACCAGCAGAGTGGGACAGACCTTTCAAGAGACCCAGTACTTC

d_gene: NA
abundance: NA
j_gene: TRBJ2-5
v_gene: TRBV7-6
CDR3aa: CASSLGGGEGETQYF
CDR3nt: TGTGCCAGCAGCTTGGGAGGTGGGGAAGGGGAGACCCAGTACTTC

d_gene: NA
abundance: few
j_gene: TRBJ2-2
v_gene: TRBV5-1
CDR3aa: CASSRTTGPTNTGELFF
CDR3nt: TGCGCCAGCAGCCGAACTACAGGGCCGACGAACACCGGGGAGCTGTTTTTT